The next 18 T cell receptor beta chains were all read from a single sample in a study of blood T cell repertoires in COVID-19. Measured with immunoSEQ multiplex PCR; TCRdb has only the in-frame clones, and not every one. The table lists more than 100,000 clones, about 85% of them singletons, with under 4% in the top ten. The source material was peripheral blood. The receptor set was obtained from a man between 45 and 60 years old in a cohort sampled during active COVID-19.

The chain has TRBV15 and TRBJ2-5, with 9 bases aligning to TRBD1. CDR3 length: 18 residues. V dropped 0 bases and J dropped 2; count of bases not matched to a gene: 10. Germline lookup yields CDR1 LNHNV and CDR2 YYDKDF (reference sequence). The CDR3 bases are TGTGCCACCAGCAGAGATTTAGGGACAGGGTGGGGTCAAGAGACCCAGTACTTC. This encodes CATSRDLGTGWGQETQYF. The full variable domain, rest sourced from reference TRBV15 and TRBJ2-5, is DAMVIQNPRYQVTQFGKPVTLSCSQTLNHNVMYWYQQKSSQAPKLLFHYYDKDFNNEADTPDNFQSRRPNTSFCFLDIRSPGLGDTAMYLCATSRDLGTGWGQETQYFGPGTRLLVL.

For the CDR3, the DNA is TGCGCCAGCAGCCAAGAGAGGGTAGGAGCGGGGCGGGAGCAGTACGTC. The encoded protein is CASSQERVGAGREQYV. The chain couples TRBV4-1 to TRBJ2-7; 7 nucleotides agree with TRBD2. Germline V gene sequence: CDR1 MGHRA, CDR2 YSYEKL. V dropped 0 bases and J dropped 7; count of bases not matched to a gene: 12. The CDR3 spans 16 residues.

The V call is TRBV3-1 (or the pseudogene TRBV3-2), the J call TRBJ1-6; D might be TRBD1 (6 bases). With 2 bases removed from V and 7 bases from J, the gap between germline ends came to 15 bases. Per germline, CDR1 LGHDT and CDR2 YNNKEL (reference sequence). The CDR3 runs to 16 residues. The CDR3 DNA sequence: TGTGCCAGCAGCCAAACCCGACAGGTCGAAAATTCACCCCTCCACTTT. This sequence encodes CASSQTRQVENSPLHF.

The V and J genes are TRBV28 and TRBJ1-5; 8 bases align to TRBD1. This CDR3 contains 18 residues. CDR1 MDHEN and CDR2 SYDVKM come from the germline V gene. The V and J ends lost 2 bases and 0 bases, in that order; junction bases with no gene match: 9. As DNA, the CDR3 is TGTGCCAGCAGTTTAAACCGACAGGGGTGGGGTAGCAATCAGCCCCAGCATTTT. This translates into CASSLNRQGWGSNQPQHF.

The gene calls are TRBV13 and TRBJ1-3; maybe TRBD1 (6 bases). There are 13 residues in the CDR3. Per the germline V gene, CDR1 is PRHDT and CDR2 is FYEKMQ (reference sequence). V was clipped by 5 bases and J by 8 bases, with 13 bases between them. The CDR3 loop reads CASSQQGVHTIYF. CDR3 coding DNA: TGTGCCAGCAGCCAACAGGGAGTTCACACCATATATTTT.

The chain joins TRBV7-9 to TRBJ2-7, with a tentative D call TRBD1 (6 bases). Germline lookup yields CDR1 SEHNR and CDR2 FQNEAQ (reference sequence). With 1 base removed from V and 2 bases from J, the gap between germline ends came to 15 bases. The CDR3 has 16 amino acids. DNA of the CDR3: TGTGCCAGCAGCTTAGGAGTCGGACAGAATACCTACGAGCAGTACGTC. Amino acids: CASSLGVGQNTYEQYV.

The rearrangement links TRBV7-9 to TRBJ1-2; tentatively, D is TRBD1 (5 bases). The CDR3 is 17 amino acids. Germline V CDR1 and CDR2: SEHNR, FQNEAQ (reference sequence). Trimming left V 1 base short and J 5 bases short, with 20 bases between. This CDR3 is CASSLGRVSAGQYGYTF. The CDR3 coding sequence is TGTGCCAGCAGCTTAGGGCGTGTATCGGCAGGGCAGTATGGCTACACCTTC.

The V and J genes are TRBV7-8 and TRBJ2-7; TRBD1 agrees at 7 bases. Germline trimming cut 5 bases from V and 0 bases from J; bases unmatched to any gene: 10. Per the germline V gene, CDR1 is SGHVS and CDR2 is FQNEAQ. There are 16 residues in the CDR3. CDR3: CASSQTGQLLSYEQYV. The CDR3 region has the DNA TGTGCCAGCAGCCAAACGGGACAGCTCCTCTCCTACGAGCAGTACGTC.

The J gene is TRBJ2-3, the V gene TRBV7-6; TRBD1 agrees at 7 bases. This CDR3 region has 15 residues. Trimming cost V 5 bases and J 0 bases; bases outside gene matches: 5. Looked up from germline, CDR1 is SGHVS and CDR2 is FNYEAQ. The CDR3 DNA reads as TGTGCCAGCAGCCTCCGGGACAGCAGCACAGATACGCAGTATTTT. Its protein product is CASSLRDSSTDTQYF.

The chain recombines TRBV4-2 with TRBJ1-5; D possibly corresponds to TRBD1 (6 bases). The V end lost 0 bases, the J end lost 5 bases, and 11 bases lay between the germline ends. Germline assignment: CDR1 LGHNA and CDR2 YNFKEQ. This CDR3 contains 15 residues. CDR3 bases: TGTGCCAGCAGCCAAGACAGGGGTGCGGATCAGCCCCAGCATTTT. This gives the protein CASSQDRGADQPQHF.

This clone appeared a few times. The chain uses TRBV7-9 and TRBJ2-2, with 8 bases matching TRBD1. CDR3 size: 15 residues. Germline CDR1 and CDR2: SEHNR and FQNEAQ (reference sequence). Unmatched junction bases numbered 2, after V lost 1 base and J lost 4 bases. CDR3 sequence reads: CASSLGTGTTGELFF. CDR3 in DNA: TGTGCCAGCAGCTTAGGGACAGGGACCACCGGGGAGCTGTTTTTT.

This rearrangement joins TRBV7-2 to TRBJ2-7; D is ambiguous. There are 14 residues in the CDR3. V lost 5 bases and J lost 0, with 11 bases in between. Germline CDR1 SGHTA, CDR2 FQGNSA. CDR3 protein: CASSATYSSYEQYF. CDR3 in DNA: TGTGCCAGCAGCGCCACATACAGCTCCTACGAGCAGTACTTC.

The rearrangement links TRBV28 to TRBJ1-5, with D perhaps matching TRBD1 (5 bases). This CDR3 spans 16 amino acids. Germline loops: CDR1 MDHEN, CDR2 SYDVKM. Trimming cost V 5 bases and J 2 bases, with 16 bases left between them. The CDR3 DNA is TGTGCCAGCAGTCCTCTCTTGGGGCTGGGCAATCAGCCCCAGCATTTT. Its protein product is CASSPLLGLGNQPQHF.

This clone appeared once. V usage is TRBV5-1 and J usage is TRBJ1-5; D is ambiguous. The germline gives CDR1 SGHRS, CDR2 YFSETQ. This CDR3 is 14 amino acids long. V lost 0 bases and J lost 7, with 11 bases in between. CDR3 coding DNA: TGCGCCAGCAGCTTGGGCCTTGAGGGACAGCCCCAGCATTTT. Its translation is CASSLGLEGQPQHF.

The rearrangement links TRBV7-8 to TRBJ2-6; D might be TRBD1 (5 bases). There are 16 residues in the CDR3. Germline V gene sequence: CDR1 SGHVS, CDR2 FQNEAQ. With 2 bases removed from V and 0 bases from J, the gap between germline ends came to 8 bases. The CDR3 nucleotides are TGTGCCAGCAGCTTATCCAGGGCCTCTGGGGCCAACGTCCTGACTTTC. As protein: CASSLSRASGANVLTF.

The chain couples TRBV28 to TRBJ2-1; weak D call: TRBD1 (6 bases). Trimming took off 6 bases at V and 9 bases at J, with 18 bases between the two ends. This CDR3 region has 14 residues. CDR1 and CDR2 from the germline V gene are MDHEN and SYDVKM. The CDR3 nucleotides are TGTGCCAGCAGAGTACAGGGATTCGCCGGTGAGCAGTTCTTC. Its translation: CASRVQGFAGEQFF. The whole variable domain, remainder taken from reference TRBV28 and TRBJ2-1, is DVKVTQSSRYLVKRTGEKVFLECVQDMDHENMFWYRQDPGLGLRLIYFSYDVKMKEKGDIPEGYSVSREKKERFSLILESASTNQTSMYLCASRVQGFAGEQFFGPGTRLTVL.

V and J are TRBV2 and TRBJ1-2; TRBD1 matches 9 bases. This CDR3 has 15 residues. J was trimmed by 4 bases and V by 2 bases; bases with no gene match: 5. Germline V gene lookup returns CDR1 SNHLY and CDR2 FYNNEI. The CDR3 spells CASSELGTGLYGYTF. CDR3 nucleotide sequence: TGTGCCAGCAGTGAATTGGGGACAGGGCTCTATGGCTACACCTTC.

This clone turned up a few times. The chain uses TRBV6-6 and TRBJ2-7; a weak D match, TRBD2 (5 bases). Trimming stripped 5 bases from V and 3 bases from J, with 14 bases between. Germline lookup yields CDR1 MNHNY and CDR2 SVGAGI (reference sequence). This CDR3 has 14 amino acids. CDR3 DNA sequence: TGTGCCAGCAGTCCCGGCCGGGGTCACTACGAGCAGTACGTC. Encoded protein: CASSPGRGHYEQYV.